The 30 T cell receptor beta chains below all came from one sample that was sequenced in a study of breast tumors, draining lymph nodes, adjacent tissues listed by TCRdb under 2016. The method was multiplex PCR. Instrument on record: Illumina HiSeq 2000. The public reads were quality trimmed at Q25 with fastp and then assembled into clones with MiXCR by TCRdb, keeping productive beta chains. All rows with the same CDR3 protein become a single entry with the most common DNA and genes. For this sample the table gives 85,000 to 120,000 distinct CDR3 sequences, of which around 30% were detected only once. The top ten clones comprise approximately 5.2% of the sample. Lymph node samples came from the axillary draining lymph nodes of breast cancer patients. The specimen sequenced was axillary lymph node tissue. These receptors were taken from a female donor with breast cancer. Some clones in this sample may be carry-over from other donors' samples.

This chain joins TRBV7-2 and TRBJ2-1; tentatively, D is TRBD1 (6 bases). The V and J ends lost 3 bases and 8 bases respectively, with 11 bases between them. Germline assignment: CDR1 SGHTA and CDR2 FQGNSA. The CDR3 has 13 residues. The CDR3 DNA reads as TGTGCCAGCAGCTTCCAGGGGAACCATGAGCAGTTCTTC. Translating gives CASSFQGNHEQFF.

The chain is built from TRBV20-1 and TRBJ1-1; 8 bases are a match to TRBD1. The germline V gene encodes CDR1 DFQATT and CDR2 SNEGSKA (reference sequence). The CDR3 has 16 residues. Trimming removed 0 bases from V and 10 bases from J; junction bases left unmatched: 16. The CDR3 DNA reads TGCAGTGCTAGAGATTGGAACAGGGGGGTACTAGGTGGAGCTTTCTTT. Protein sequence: CSARDWNRGVLGGAFF.

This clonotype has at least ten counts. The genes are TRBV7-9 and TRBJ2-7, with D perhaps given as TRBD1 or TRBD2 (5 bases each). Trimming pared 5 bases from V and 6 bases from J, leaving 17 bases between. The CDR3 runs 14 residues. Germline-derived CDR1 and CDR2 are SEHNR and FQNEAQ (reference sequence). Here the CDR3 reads CASSHTKPGSEQYF. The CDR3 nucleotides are TGTGCCAGCAGCCATACGAAACCAGGGAGCGAGCAGTACTTC.

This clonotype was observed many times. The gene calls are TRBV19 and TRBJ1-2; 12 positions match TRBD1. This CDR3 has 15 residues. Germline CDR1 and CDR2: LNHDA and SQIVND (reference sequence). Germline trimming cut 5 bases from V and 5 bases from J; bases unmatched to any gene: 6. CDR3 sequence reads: CASSSRDRGRYGYTF. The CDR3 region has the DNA TGTGCCAGTAGTTCCCGGGACAGGGGGCGTTATGGCTACACCTTC. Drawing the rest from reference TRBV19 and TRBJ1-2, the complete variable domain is DGGITQSPKYLFRKEGQNVTLSCEQNLNHDAMYWYRQDPGQGLRLIYYSQIVNDFQKGDIAEGYSVSREKKESFPLTVTSAQKNPTAFYLCASSSRDRGRYGYTFGSGTRLTVV.

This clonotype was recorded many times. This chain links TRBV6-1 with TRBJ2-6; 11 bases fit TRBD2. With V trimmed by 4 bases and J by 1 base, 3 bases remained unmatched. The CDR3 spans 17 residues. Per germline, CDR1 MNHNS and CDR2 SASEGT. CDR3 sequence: CASSGLAGSSGANVLTF. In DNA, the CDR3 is TGTGCCAGCAGTGGACTAGCGGGAAGTTCTGGGGCCAACGTCCTGACTTTC.

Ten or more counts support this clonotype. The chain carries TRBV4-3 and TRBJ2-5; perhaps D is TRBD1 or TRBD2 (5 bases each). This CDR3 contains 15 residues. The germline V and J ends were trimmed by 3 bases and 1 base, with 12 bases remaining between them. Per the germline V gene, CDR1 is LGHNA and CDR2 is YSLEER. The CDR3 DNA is TGCGCCAGCAGCCATGCCCGGGGCAGCCAAGAGACCCAGTACTTC. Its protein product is CASSHARGSQETQYF.

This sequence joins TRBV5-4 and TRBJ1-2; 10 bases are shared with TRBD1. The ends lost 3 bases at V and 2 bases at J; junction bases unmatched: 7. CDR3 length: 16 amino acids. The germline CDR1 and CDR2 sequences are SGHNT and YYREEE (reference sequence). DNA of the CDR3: TGTGCCAGCAGCTGGGCCGGGACAGGGGAAAACTATGGCTACACCTTC. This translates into CASSWAGTGENYGYTF. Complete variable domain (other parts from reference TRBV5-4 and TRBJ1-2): ETGVTQSPTHLIKTRGQQVTLRCSSQSGHNTVSWYQQALGQGPQFIFQYYREEENGRGNFPPRFSGLQFPNYSSELNVNALELDDSALYLCASSWAGTGENYGYTFGSGTRLTVV.

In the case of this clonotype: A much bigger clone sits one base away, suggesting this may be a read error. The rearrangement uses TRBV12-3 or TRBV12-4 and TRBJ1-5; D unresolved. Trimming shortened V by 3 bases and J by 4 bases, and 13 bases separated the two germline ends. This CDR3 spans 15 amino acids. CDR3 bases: TGTGCCAGCAGTTTCGAACGCAGGCGGAATCAGCCCCAGCATTTT. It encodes CASSFERRRNQPQHF.

The CDR3 loop reads CASGQGAYNSPLHF. Written as DNA, the CDR3 is TGTGCCAGCGGACAGGGGGCTTATAATTCACCCCTCCACTTT. The V gene is TRBV7-9, the J gene TRBJ1-6; 11 bases are a match to TRBD1. The CDR3 has 14 amino acids. The germline gives CDR1 SEHNR, CDR2 FQNEAQ (reference sequence). V lost 8 bases, J lost 4 bases, and 1 base stayed unmatched.

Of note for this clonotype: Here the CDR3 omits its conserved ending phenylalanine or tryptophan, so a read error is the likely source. CDR3: CAGSLTGQAYGYTS. CDR3 bases: TGTGCCGGCAGTCTAACGGGACAGGCCTATGGCTACACCTCC. This chain links TRBV2 with TRBJ1-2; 8 bases are a match to TRBD1. This CDR3 is 14 amino acids long. Germline-derived CDR1 and CDR2 are SNHLY and FYNNEI.

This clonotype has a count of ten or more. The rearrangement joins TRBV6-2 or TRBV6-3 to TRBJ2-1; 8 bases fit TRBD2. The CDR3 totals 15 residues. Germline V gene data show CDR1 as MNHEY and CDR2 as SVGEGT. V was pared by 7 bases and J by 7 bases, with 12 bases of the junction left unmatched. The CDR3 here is CASIHSGVRENEQFF. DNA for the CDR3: TGTGCCAGCATTCATAGCGGGGTCCGTGAGAATGAGCAGTTCTTC.

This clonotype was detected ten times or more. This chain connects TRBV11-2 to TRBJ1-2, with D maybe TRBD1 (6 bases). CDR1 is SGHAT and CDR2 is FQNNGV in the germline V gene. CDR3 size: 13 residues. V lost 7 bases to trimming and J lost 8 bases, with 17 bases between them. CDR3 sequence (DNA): TGTGCCAGCAACCAAGGGGGAATGGACGGCTACACCTTC. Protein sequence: CASNQGGMDGYTF. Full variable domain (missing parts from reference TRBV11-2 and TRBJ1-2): EAGVAQSPRYKIIEKRQSVAFWCNPISGHATLYWYQQILGQGPKLLIQFQNNGVVDDSQLPKDRFSAERLKGVDSTLKIQPAKLEDSAVYLCASNQGGMDGYTFGSGTRLTVV.

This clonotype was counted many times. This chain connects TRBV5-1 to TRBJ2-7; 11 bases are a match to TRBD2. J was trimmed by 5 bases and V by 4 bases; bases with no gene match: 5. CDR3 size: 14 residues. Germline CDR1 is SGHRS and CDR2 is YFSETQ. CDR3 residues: CASSTVAGGHEQYF. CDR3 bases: TGCGCCAGCAGCACTGTAGCGGGAGGGCACGAGCAGTACTTC.

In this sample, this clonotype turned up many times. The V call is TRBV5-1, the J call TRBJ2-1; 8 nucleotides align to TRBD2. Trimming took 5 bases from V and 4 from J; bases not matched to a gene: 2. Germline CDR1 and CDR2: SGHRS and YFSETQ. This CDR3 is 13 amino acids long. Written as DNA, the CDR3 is TGCGCCAGCAGACTAGCGGCGTACAATGAGCAGTTCTTC. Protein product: CASRLAAYNEQFF.

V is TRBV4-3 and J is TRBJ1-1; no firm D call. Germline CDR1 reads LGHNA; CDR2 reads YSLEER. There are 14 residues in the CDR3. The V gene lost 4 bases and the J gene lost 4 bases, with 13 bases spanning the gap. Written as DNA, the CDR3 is TGCGCCAGCAGCCCCGGAGCGGGTTTCACTGAAGCTTTCTTT. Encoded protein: CASSPGAGFTEAFF.

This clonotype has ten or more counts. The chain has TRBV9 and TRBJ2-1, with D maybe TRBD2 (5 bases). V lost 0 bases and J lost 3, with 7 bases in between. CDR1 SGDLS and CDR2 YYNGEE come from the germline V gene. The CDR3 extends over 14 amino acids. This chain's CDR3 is CASSVADYYNEQFF. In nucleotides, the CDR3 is TGTGCCAGCAGCGTAGCCGACTACTACAATGAGCAGTTCTTC.

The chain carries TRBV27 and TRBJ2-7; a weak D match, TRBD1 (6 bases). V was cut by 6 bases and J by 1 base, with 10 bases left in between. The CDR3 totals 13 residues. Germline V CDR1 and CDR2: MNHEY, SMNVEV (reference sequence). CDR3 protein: CASRSGDSYEQYF. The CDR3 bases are TGTGCCAGCAGGTCAGGGGATTCCTACGAGCAGTACTTC.

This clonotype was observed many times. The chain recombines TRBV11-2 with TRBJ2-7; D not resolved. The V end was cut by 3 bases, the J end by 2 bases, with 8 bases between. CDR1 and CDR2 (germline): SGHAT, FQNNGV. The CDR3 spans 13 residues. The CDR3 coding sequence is TGTGCCAGCAGCTTTCCCCAGACCTACGAGCAGTACTTC. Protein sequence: CASSFPQTYEQYF.

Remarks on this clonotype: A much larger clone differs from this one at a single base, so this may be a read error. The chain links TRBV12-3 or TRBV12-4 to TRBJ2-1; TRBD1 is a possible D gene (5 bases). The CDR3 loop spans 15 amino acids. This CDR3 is CASSFSPDSGSPPLF. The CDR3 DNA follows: TGTGCCAGCAGTTTCAGCCCCGACAGTGGCTCGCCTCCCCTCTTC.

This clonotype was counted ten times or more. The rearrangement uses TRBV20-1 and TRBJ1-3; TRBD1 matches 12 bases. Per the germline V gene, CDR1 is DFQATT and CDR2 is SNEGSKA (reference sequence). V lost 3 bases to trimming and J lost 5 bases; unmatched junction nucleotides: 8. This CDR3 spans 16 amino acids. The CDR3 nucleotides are TGCAGTGCTAGTCCGGGACAGGGGGCTGTCAGAAACACCATATATTTT. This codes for CSASPGQGAVRNTIYF.

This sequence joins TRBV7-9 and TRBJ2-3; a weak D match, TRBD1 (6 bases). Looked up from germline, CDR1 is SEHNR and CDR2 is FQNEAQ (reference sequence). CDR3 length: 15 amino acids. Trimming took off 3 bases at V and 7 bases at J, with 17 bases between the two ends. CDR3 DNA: TGTGCCAGCAGCTTCCTAGCCCCGGGGACACATACGCAGTATTTT. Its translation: CASSFLAPGTHTQYF.

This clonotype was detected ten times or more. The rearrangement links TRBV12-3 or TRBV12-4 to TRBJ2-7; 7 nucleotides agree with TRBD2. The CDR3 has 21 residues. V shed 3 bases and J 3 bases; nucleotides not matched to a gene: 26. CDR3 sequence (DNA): TGTGCCAGCAGTTTGGTGTCTGCGGGAGCGGAAGAGGGCCTAGCCGGCTACGAGCAGTACTTC. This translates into CASSLVSAGAEEGLAGYEQYF.

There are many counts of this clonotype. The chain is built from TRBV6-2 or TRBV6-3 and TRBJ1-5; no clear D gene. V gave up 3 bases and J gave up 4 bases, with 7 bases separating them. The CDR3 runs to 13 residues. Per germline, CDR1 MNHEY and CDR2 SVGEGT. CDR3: CASSYQTNQPQHF. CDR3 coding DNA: TGTGCCAGCAGTTATCAGACGAATCAGCCCCAGCATTTT.

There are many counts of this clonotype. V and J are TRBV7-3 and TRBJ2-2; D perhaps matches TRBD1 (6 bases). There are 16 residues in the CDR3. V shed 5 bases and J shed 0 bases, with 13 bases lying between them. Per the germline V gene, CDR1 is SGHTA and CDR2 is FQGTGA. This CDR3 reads CASSPQSGANTGELFF. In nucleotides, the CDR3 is TGTGCCAGCAGCCCCCAGTCAGGGGCGAACACCGGGGAGCTGTTTTTT.

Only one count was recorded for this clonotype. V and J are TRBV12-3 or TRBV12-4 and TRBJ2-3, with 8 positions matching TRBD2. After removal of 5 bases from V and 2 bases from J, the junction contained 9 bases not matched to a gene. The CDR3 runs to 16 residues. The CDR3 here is CASSPMEAGDTDTQYF. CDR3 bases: TGTGCCAGCAGTCCTATGGAAGCGGGAGACACAGATACGCAGTATTTT.

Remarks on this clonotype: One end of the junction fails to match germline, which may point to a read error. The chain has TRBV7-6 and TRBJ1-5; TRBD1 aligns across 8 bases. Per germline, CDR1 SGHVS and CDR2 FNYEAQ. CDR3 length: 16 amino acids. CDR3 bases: TGTGCCAGCAGCAGGGACAGGCCGCGGGTCAATCGGCCCCAGCATTTT. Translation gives CASSRDRPRVNRPQHF.

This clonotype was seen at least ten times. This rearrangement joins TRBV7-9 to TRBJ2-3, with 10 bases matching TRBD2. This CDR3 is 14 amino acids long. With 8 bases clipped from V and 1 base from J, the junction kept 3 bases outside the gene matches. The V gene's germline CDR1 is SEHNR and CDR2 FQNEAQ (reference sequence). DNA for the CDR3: TGTGCCAGCGTCCTAGCGGGAGGCACAGATACGCAGTATTTT. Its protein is CASVLAGGTDTQYF.

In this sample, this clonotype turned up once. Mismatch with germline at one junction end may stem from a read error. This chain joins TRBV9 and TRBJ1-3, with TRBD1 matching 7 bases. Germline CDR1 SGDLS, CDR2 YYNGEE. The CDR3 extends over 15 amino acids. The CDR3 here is CASSPDRKAGNAIYF. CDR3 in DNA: TGTGCCAGCAGCCCGGACAGGAAAGCTGGAAACGCCATATATTTT.

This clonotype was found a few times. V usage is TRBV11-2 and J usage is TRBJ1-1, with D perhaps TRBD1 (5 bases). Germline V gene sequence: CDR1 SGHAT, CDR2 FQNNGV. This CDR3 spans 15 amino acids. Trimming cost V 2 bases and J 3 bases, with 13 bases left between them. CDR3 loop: CASSLPQGEYTEAFF. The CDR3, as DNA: TGTGCCAGCAGCTTACCCCAGGGTGAGTACACTGAAGCTTTCTTT.

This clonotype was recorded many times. CDR3: CASSINQGNGQPQHF. CDR3 bases: TGTGCCAGCAGTATCAACCAGGGGAACGGGCAGCCCCAGCATTTT. V and J are TRBV28 and TRBJ1-5; possible D gene TRBD1, 6 bases. V was clipped by 5 bases and J by 7 bases, with 18 bases between them. Germline CDR1 is MDHEN and CDR2 is SYDVKM. The CDR3 is 15 amino acids.